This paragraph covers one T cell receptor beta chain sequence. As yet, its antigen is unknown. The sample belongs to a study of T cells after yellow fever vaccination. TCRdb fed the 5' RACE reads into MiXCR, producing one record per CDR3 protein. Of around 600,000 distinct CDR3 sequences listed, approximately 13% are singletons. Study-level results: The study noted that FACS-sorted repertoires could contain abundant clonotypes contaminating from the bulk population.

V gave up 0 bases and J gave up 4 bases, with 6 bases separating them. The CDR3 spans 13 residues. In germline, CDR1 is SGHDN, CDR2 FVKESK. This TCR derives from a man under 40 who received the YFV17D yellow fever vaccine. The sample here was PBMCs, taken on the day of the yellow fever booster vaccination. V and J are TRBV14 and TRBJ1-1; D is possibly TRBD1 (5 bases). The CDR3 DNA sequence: TGTGCCAGCAGCCAAGACAGGGTCACTGAAGCTTTCTTT. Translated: CASSQDRVTEAFF.